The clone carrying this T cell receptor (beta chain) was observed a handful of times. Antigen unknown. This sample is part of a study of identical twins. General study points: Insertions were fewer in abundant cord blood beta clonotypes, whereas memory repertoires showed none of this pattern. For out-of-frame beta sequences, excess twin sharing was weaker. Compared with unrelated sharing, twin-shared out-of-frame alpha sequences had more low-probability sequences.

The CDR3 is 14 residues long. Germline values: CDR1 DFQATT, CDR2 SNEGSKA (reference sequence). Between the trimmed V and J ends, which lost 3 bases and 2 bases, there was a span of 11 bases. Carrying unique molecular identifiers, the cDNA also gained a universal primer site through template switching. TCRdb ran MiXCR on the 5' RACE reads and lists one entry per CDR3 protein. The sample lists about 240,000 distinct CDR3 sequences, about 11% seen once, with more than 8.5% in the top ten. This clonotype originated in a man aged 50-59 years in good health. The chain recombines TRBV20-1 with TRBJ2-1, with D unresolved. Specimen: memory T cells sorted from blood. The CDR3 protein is CSARPPYTYNEQFF. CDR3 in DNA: TGCAGTGCTAGGCCCCCTTATACCTACAATGAGCAGTTCTTC.